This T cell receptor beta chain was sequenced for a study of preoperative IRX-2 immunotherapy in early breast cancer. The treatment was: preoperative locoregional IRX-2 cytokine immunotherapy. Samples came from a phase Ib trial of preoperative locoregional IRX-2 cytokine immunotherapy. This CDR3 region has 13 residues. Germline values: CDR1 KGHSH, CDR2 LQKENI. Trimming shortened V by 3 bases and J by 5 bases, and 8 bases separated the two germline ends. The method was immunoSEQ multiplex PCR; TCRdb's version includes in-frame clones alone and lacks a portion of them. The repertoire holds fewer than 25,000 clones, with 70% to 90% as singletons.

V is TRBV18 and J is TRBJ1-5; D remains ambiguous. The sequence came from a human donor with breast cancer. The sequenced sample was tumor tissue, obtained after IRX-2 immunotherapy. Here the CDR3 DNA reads TGTGCCAGCTCACCGTCGTCAGATCAGCCCCAGCATTTT. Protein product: CASSPSSDQPQHF. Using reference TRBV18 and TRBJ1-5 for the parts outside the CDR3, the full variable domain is NAGVMQNPRHLVRRRGQEARLRCSPMKGHSHVYWYRQLPEEGLKFMVYLQKENIIDESGMPKERFSAEFPKEGPSILRIQQVVRGDSAAYFCASSPSSDQPQHFGDGTRLSIL.